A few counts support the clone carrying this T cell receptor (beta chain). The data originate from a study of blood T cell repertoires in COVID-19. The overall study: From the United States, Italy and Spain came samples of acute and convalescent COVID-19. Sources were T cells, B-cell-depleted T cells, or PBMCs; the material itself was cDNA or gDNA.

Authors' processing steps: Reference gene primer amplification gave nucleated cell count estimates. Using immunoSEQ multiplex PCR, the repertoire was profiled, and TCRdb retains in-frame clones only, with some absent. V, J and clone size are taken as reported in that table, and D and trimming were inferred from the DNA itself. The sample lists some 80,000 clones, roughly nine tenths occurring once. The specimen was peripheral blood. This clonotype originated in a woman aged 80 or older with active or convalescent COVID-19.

CDR3 residues: CASSPLAGGSTDTQYF. The CDR3 DNA follows: TGTGCCAGCTCACCCCTAGCGGGGGGTAGCACAGATACGCAGTATTTT. The chain employs TRBV18 and TRBJ2-3; 11 bases align to TRBD2. Germline V gives CDR1 KGHSH, CDR2 LQKENI. Losses at the gene ends were 3 bases for V and 0 bases for J; bases not matched to a gene: 2. This CDR3 is 16 amino acids long.